In its sample, the clone carrying this T cell receptor beta chain was seen a few times. What it recognizes is unknown. Genes and germline are mouse. Read sequence stops 4 residues before the CDR3 end, and the germline J gene provides the missing end. The CDR3 length is 15 residues. The germline gives CDR1 NNHDY, CDR2 SYVADS. Cells that came from pooled cutaneous lymph nodes were sorted using CD4, CD8alpha, NKG2D, NKG2ACE and other markers. The entry originates in a study of CD8+ T cells in alopecia areata. Study overall: Each recipient was an approximately 6-11-week-old female C3H/HeJ mouse given skin from a roughly 6-12-month-old C3H/HeJ donor with spontaneous alopecia. Study results and caveats: Lesional scalp, notably in alopecia totalis/universalis, had clonality above that of normal scalp. Possibly as an HLA-related effect, TCR sharing across patients appeared less clear than in mice.

Extraction of RNA preceded its reverse transcription into cDNA, which served as the sequencing template. The assay was immunoSEQ multiplex PCR, and TCRdb's table has in-frame clones only and misses some. The data show around 290,000 clones, none appearing only once, with 1.2% held by the ten largest. The sample was CD4+ T cells sorted from a lymph node. The rearrangement uses TRBV13-3 and TRBJ1-2; 9 bases align to TRBD1. The TCR sequence derives from a C3H/HeJ mouse with alopecia areata. This strain's MHC haplotype is H2-k. The covered CDR3 bases are TGTGCCAGCAGTGATCTCTGGGACAGGGTTGCC. Encoded protein: CASSDLWDRVA. The CDR3 as a whole reads CASSDLWDRVADYTF.